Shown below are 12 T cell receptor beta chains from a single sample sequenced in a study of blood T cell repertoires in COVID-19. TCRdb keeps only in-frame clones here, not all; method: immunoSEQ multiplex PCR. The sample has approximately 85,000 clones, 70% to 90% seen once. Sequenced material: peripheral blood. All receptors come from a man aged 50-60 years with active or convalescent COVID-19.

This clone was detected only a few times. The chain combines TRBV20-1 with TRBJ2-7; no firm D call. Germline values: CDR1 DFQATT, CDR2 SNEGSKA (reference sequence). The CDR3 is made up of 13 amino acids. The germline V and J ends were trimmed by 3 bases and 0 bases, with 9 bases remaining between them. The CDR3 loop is CSASQATSYEQYF. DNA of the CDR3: TGCAGTGCTAGTCAGGCCACCTCCTACGAGCAGTACTTC.

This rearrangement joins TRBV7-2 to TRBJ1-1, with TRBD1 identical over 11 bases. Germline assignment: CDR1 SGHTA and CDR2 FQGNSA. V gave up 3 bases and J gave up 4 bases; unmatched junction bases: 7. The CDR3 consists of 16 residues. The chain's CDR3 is CASSLLDRGLGTEAFF. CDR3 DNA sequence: TGTGCCAGCAGCTTGTTGGACAGGGGGCTCGGCACTGAAGCTTTCTTT. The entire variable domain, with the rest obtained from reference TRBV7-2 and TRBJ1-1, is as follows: GAGVSQSPSNKVTEKGKDVELRCDPISGHTALYWYRQSLGQGLEFLIYFQGNSAPDKSGLPSDRFSAERTGGSVSTLTIQRTQQEDSAVYLCASSLLDRGLGTEAFFGQGTRLTVV.

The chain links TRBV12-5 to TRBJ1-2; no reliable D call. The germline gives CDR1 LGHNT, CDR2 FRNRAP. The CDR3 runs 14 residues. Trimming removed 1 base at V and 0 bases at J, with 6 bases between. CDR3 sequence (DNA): TGTGCTAGTGGTTTGGGCTCAGCTAACTATGGCTACACCTTC. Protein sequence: CASGLGSANYGYTF.

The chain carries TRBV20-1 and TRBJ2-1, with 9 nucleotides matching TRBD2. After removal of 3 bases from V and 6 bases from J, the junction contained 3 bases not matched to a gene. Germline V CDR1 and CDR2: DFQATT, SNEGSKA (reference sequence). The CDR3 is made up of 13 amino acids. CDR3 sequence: CSASGGGGNEQFF. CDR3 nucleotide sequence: TGCAGTGCTAGTGGCGGGGGGGGCAATGAGCAGTTCTTC.

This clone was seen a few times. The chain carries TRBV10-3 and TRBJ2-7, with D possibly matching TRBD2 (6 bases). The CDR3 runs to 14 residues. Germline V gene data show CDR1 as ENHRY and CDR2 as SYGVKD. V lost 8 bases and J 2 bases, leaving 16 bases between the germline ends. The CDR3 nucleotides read TGTGCCATCGAAGGTGGGCGGACTACCTACGAGCAGTACTTC. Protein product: CAIEGGRTTYEQYF.

The CDR3 protein is CATYRGMDQPQHF. The CDR3 DNA sequence: TGTGCCACCTACAGGGGAATGGATCAGCCCCAGCATTTT. The chain joins TRBV28 to TRBJ1-5; 7 bases fit TRBD1. The V gene end was trimmed by 10 bases and the J gene end by 5 bases; junction bases not matched to a gene: 8. Germline V gene data show CDR1 as MDHEN and CDR2 as SYDVKM. The CDR3 totals 13 residues.

The CDR3 DNA follows: TGTGCCACCCTAACCGTAGCGGGAGGAATGAACACCGGGGAGCTGTTTTTT. This gives the protein CATLTVAGGMNTGELFF. This chain links TRBV10-3 with TRBJ2-2; 10 bases line up with TRBD2. The CDR3 runs 17 residues. CDR1 is ENHRY, CDR2 SYGVKD, per germline. V gave up 10 bases and J gave up 1 base; unmatched junction bases: 12.

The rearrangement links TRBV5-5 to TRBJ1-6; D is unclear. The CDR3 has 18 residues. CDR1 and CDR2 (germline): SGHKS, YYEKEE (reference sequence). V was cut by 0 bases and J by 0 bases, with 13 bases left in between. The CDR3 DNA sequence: TGTGCCAGCAGCTTGGTGGGCCCAGTTAGCTCCTATAATTCACCCCTCCACTTT. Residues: CASSLVGPVSSYNSPLHF.

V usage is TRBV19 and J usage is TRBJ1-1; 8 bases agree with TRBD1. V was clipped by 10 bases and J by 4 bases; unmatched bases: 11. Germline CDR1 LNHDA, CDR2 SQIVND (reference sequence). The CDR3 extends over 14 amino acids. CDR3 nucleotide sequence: TGTGCCACCAATCGACAGGGGCTGGCCACTGAAGCTTTCTTT. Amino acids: CATNRQGLATEAFF.

This chain's CDR3 is CASTPTSGRYEQYF. CDR3 nucleotides: TGTGCCAGCACCCCGACTAGCGGGAGGTACGAGCAGTACTTC. This chain connects TRBV6-5 to TRBJ2-7; 13 bases line up with TRBD2. This CDR3 comprises 14 residues. Trimming took 7 bases from V and 4 from J; bases not matched to a gene: 4. The germline V gene encodes CDR1 MNHEY and CDR2 SVGAGI.

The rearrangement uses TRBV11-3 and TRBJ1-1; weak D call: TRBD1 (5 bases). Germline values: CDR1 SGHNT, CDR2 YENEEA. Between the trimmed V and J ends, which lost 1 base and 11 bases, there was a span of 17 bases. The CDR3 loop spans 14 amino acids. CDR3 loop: CASSLGTSRGRAFF. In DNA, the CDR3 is TGTGCCAGCAGCTTAGGAACCTCCCGGGGGAGGGCTTTCTTT.

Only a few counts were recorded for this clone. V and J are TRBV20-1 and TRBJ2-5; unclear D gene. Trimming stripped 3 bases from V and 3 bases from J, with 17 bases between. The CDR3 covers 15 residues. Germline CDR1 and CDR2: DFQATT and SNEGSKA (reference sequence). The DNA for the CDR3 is TGCAGTGCTAGTTCGTTCGTGCAACAAGAAGAGACCCAGTACTTC. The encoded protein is CSASSFVQQEETQYF.